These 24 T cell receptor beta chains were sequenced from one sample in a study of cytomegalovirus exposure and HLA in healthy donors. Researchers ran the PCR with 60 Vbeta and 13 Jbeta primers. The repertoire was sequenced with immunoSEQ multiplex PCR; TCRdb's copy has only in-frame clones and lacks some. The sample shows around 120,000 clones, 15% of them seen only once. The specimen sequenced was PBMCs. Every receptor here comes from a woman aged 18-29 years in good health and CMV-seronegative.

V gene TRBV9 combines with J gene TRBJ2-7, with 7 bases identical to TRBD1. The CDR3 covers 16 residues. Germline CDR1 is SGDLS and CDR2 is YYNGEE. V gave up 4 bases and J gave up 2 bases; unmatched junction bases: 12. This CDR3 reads CASSPRQGKEPYEQYF. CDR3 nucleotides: TGTGCCAGCAGCCCCCGACAGGGAAAAGAGCCCTACGAGCAGTACTTC.

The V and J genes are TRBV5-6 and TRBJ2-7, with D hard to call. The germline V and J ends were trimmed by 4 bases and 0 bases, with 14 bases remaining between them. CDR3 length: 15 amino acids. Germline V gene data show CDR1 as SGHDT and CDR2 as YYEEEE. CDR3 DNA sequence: TGTGCCAGCAGCCGTGCTGGGCTTGGCTCCTACGAGCAGTACTTC. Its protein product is CASSRAGLGSYEQYF.

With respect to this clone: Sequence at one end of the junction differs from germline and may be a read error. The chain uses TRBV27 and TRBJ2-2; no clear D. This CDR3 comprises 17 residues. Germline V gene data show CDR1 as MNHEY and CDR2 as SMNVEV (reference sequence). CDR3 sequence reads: CASSLLLGPMNAGELFF. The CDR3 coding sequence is TGTGCCAGCAGTTTATTACTTGGGCCCATGAACGCCGGGGAGCTGTTTTTT.

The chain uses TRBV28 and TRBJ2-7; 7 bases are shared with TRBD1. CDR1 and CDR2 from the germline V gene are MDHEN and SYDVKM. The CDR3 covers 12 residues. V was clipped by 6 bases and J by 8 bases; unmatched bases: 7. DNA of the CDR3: TGTGCCAGCAGCTTGGACAGGCACAAGCAGTACTTC. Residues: CASSLDRHKQYF. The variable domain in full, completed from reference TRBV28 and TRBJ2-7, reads DVKVTQSSRYLVKRTGEKVFLECVQDMDHENMFWYRQDPGLGLRLIYFSYDVKMKEKGDIPEGYSVSREKKERFSLILESASTNQTSMYLCASSLDRHKQYFGPGTRLTVT.

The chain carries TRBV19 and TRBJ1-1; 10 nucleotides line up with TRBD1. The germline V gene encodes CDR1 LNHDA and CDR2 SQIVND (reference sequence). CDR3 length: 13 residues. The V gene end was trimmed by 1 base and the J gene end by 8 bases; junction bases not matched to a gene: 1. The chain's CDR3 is CASSIGTGGEAFF. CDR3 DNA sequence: TGTGCCAGTAGTATAGGGACAGGGGGAGAAGCTTTCTTT.

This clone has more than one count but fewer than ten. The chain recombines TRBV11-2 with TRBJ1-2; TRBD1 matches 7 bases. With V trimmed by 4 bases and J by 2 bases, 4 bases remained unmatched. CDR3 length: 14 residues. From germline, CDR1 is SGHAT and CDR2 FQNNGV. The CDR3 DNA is TGTGCCAGCAGCTCCGGGACAGTCAACTATGGCTACACCTTC. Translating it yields CASSSGTVNYGYTF.

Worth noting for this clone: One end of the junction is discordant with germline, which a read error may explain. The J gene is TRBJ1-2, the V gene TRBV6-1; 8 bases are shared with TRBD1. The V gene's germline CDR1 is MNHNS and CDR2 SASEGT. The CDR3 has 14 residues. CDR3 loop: CASGSEGTGGADGF. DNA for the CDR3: TGTGCCAGCGGATCGGAGGGGACAGGTGGGGCCGACGGCTTC.

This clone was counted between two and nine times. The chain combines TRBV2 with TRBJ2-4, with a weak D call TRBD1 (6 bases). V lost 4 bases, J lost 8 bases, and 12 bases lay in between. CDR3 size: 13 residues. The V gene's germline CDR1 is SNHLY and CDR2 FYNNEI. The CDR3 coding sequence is TGTGCCAGCAGTGCGGACAGTCGGGACATTCAGTACTTC. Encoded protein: CASSADSRDIQYF. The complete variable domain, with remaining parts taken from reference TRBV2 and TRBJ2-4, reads EPEVTQTPSHQVTQMGQEVILRCVPISNHLYFYWYRQILGQKVEFLVSFYNNEISEKSEIFDDQFSVERPDGSNFTLKIRSTKLEDSAMYFCASSADSRDIQYFGAGTRLSVL.

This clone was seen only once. The CDR3 region is CASSLLGTFAGNNEQFF. The CDR3 nucleotides are TGTGCCAGCAGCTTACTCGGGACATTCGCTGGAAACAATGAGCAGTTCTTC. This chain links TRBV7-6 with TRBJ2-1; tentatively, D is TRBD1 (6 bases). The V end was cut by 2 bases, the J end by 5 bases, with 19 bases between. The CDR3 contains 17 residues. CDR1 is SGHVS, CDR2 FNYEAQ, per germline. Filled out from reference TRBV7-6 and TRBJ2-1, the complete variable domain reads GAGVSQSPRYKVTKRGQDVALRCDPISGHVSLYWYRQALGQGPEFLTYFNYEAQQDKSGLPNDRFSAERPEGSISTLTIQRTEQRDSAMYRCASSLLGTFAGNNEQFFGPGTRLTVL.

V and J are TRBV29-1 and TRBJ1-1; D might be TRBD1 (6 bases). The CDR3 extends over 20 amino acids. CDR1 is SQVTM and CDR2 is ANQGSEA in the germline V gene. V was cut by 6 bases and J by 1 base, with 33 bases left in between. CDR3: CSVARTVYTLNQRPNTEAFF. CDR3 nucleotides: TGCAGCGTGGCGAGGACAGTGTACACCCTGAATCAACGACCGAACACTGAAGCTTTCTTT. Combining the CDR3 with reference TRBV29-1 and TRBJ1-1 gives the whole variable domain SAVISQKPSRDICQRGTSLTIQCQVDSQVTMMFWYRQQPGQSLTLIATANQGSEATYESGFVIDKFPISRPNLTFSTLTVSNMSPEDSSIYLCSVARTVYTLNQRPNTEAFFGQGTRLTVV.

CDR3 amino acids: CASSLKPSVTDTQYF. CDR3 DNA: TGCGCCAGCAGCTTGAAGCCAAGCGTGACAGATACGCAGTATTTT. The gene calls are TRBV5-1 and TRBJ2-3; no definite D call. The germline gives CDR1 SGHRS, CDR2 YFSETQ. This CDR3 has 15 amino acids. Trimming pared 1 base from V and 3 bases from J, leaving 12 bases between.

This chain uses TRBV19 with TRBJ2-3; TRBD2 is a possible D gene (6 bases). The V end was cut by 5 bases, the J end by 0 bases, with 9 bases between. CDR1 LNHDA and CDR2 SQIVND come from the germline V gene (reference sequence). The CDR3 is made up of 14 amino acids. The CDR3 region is CASSPGTSTDTQYF. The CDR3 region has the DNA TGTGCCAGTAGTCCTGGGACTAGCACAGATACGCAGTATTTT.

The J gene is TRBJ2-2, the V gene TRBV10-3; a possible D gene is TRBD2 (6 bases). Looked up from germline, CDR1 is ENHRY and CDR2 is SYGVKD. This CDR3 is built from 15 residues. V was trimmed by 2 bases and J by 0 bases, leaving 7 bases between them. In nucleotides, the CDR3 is TGTGCCATCAGTGAGCGGGGGTCGAACACCGGGGAGCTGTTTTTT. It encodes CAISERGSNTGELFF.

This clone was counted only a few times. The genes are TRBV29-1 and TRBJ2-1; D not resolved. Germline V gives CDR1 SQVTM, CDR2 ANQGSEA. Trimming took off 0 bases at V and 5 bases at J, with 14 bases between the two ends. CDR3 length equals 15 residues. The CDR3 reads CSVEDRPQVDNEQFF. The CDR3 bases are TGCAGCGTTGAAGATAGACCCCAGGTGGACAATGAGCAGTTCTTC.

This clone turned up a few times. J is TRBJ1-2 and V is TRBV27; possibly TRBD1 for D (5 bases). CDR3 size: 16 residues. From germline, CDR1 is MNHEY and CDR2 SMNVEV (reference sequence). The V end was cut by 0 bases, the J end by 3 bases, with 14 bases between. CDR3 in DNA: TGTGCCAGCAGTTTATCTTTCCCGGGGGAAGACTATGGCTACACCTTC. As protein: CASSLSFPGEDYGYTF.

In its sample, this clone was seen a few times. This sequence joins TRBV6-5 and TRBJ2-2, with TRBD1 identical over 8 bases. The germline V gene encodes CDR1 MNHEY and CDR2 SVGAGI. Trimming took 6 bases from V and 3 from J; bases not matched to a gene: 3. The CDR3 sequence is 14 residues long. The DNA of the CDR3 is TGTGCCAGCAGCTCGGACAGGGACACCGGGGAGCTGTTTTTT. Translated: CASSSDRDTGELFF.

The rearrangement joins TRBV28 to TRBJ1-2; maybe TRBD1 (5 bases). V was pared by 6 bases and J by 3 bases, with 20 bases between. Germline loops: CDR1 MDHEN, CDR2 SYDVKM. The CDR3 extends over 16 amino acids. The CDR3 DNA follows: TGTGCCAGCAGCACAACTTGGGAGGGGCAGGACTATGGCTACACCTTC. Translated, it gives CASSTTWEGQDYGYTF.

This CDR3 is CARSDTGSYEQYF. The CDR3 region has the DNA TGTGCCAGAAGCGATACAGGTTCGTACGAGCAGTACTTC. The rearrangement links TRBV5-6 to TRBJ2-7, with D tentatively TRBD1 (5 bases). CDR3 length: 13 residues. V was pared by 8 bases and J by 4 bases, with 16 bases between. In germline, CDR1 is SGHDT, CDR2 YYEEEE.

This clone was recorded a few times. The CDR3 DNA reads as TGTGCCAGCAGGGCGACTAGCGGGGAGTACACTAGCACAGATACGCAGTATTTT. Translated, it gives CASRATSGEYTSTDTQYF. V and J are TRBV2 and TRBJ2-3; 11 nucleotides match TRBD2. The V gene end was trimmed by 6 bases and the J gene end by 0 bases; junction bases not matched to a gene: 11. There are 18 residues in the CDR3. Looked up from germline, CDR1 is SNHLY and CDR2 is FYNNEI.

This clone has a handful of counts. CDR3 nucleotides: TGTGCCAGCAGCTGGCGAGGCTATGGCTACACCTTC. It yields the protein CASSWRGYGYTF. The V and J genes are TRBV28 and TRBJ1-2; D not certain. CDR1 is MDHEN and CDR2 is SYDVKM in the germline V gene. This CDR3 has 12 residues. Trimming shortened V by 6 bases and J by 4 bases, and 9 bases separated the two germline ends.

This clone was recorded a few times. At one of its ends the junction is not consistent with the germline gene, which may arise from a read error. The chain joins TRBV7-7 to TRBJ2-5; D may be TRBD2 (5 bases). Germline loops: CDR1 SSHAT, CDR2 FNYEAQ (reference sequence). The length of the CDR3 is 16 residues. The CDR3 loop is CASSPTTSSLQETQYF. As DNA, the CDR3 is TGTGCTAGCAGCCCCACAACTAGTAGCCTCCAAGAGACCCAGTACTTC.

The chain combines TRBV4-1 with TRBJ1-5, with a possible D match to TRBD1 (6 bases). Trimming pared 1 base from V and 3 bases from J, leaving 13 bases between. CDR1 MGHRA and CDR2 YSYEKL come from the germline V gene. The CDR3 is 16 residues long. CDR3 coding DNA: TGCGCCAGCAGCCAAGTGGGAGGGGGAATCAATCAGCCCCAGCATTTT. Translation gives CASSQVGGGINQPQHF.

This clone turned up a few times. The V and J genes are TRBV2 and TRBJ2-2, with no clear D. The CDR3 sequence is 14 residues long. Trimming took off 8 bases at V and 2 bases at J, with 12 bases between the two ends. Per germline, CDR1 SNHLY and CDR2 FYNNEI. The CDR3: CASGGRLNTGELFF. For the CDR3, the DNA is TGTGCCAGCGGTGGCAGGCTCAACACCGGGGAGCTGTTTTTT.

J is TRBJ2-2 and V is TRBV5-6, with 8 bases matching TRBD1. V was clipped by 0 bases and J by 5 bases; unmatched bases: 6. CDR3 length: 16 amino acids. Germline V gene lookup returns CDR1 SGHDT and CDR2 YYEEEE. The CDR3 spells CASSLVRQGWTGELFF. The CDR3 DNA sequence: TGTGCCAGCAGCTTGGTGAGACAGGGGTGGACCGGGGAGCTGTTTTTT. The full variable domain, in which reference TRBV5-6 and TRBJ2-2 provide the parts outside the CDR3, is DAGVTQSPTHLIKTRGQQVTLRCSPKSGHDTVSWYQQALGQGPQFIFQYYEEEERQRGNFPDRFSGHQFPNYSSELNVNALLLGDSALYLCASSLVRQGWTGELFFGEGSRLTVL.